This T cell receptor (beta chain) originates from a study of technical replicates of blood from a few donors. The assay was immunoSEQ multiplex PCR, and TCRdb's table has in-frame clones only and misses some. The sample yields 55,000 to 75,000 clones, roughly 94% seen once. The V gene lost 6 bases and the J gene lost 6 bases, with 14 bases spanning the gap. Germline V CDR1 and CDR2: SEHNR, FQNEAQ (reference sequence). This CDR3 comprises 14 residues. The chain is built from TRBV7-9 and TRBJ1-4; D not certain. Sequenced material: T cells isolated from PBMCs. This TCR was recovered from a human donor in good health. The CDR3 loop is CASRGGGIYEKLFF. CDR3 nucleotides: TGTGCCAGCAGGGGTGGAGGAATCTATGAAAAACTGTTTTTT.